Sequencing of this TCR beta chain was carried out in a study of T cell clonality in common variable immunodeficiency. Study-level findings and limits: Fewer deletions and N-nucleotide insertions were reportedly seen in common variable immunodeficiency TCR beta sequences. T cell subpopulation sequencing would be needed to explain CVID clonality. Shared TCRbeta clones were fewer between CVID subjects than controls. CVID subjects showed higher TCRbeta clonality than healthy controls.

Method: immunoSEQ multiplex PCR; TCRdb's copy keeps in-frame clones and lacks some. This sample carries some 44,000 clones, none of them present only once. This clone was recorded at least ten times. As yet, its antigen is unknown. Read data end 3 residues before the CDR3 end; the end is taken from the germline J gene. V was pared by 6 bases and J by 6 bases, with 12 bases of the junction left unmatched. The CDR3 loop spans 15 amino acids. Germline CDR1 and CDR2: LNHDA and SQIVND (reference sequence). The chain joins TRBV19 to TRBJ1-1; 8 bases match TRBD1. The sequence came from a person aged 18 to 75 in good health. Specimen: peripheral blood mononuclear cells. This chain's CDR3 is CASRAYAGGSPEAFF. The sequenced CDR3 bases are TGTGCCAGTAGAGCTTACGCAGGGGGCTCCCCTGAA.